These 27 T cell receptor beta chains were sequenced from one sample in a study of Graves' ophthalmopathy and Graves' hyperthyroidism. Amplification targeted the TCR beta CDR3 regions, with RNA transcripts as the source material. HTBI-primed first-round RT-PCR preceded second-round multiplex PCR. TCRdb called the multiplex PCR reads again in MiXCR, with one record for every CDR3 protein. The sample has 650,000 to 900,000 distinct CDR3 sequences; 40% are singletons. Sequenced material: peripheral blood. These receptors all stem from an adult man with Graves' ophthalmopathy.

The chain carries TRBV25-1 and TRBJ2-2; D is possibly TRBD2 (6 bases). The CDR3 runs to 18 residues. The V and J ends lost 7 bases and 4 bases respectively, with 25 bases between them. The germline V gene encodes CDR1 MGHDK and CDR2 SYGVNS. The CDR3 DNA is TGTGCCAGCACCCTATTACCGGGTCTAGCGATTCGCACCGGGGAGCTGTTTTTT. It encodes CASTLLPGLAIRTGELFF.

In this sample, this clonotype turned up many times. The chain recombines TRBV9 with TRBJ1-1, with 7 positions matching TRBD1. Germline V CDR1 and CDR2: SGDLS, YYNGEE. V shed 1 base, J shed 6 bases, and the junction held 3 bases outside the gene matches. This CDR3 comprises 13 residues. The CDR3 region has the DNA TGTGCCAGCAGCGTAACCACAGGGGCTGAAGCTTTCTTT. Amino acid sequence: CASSVTTGAEAFF.

This chain's CDR3 is CARESGREVHGYTF. The CDR3 nucleotides read TGTGCTAGAGAGTCGGGGCGCGAGGTTCATGGCTACACCTTC. The chain employs TRBV19 and TRBJ1-2; D is perhaps TRBD1 (5 bases). The CDR3 is 14 amino acids. CDR1 LNHDA and CDR2 SQIVND come from the germline V gene (reference sequence).

As concerns this clonotype: At one end, the junction sequence differs from germline, possibly due to a read error. This chain joins TRBV5-1 and TRBJ2-7; 8 bases align to TRBD1. Germline V gene lookup returns CDR1 SGHRS and CDR2 YFSETQ. This CDR3 comprises 14 residues. The CDR3 spells CASNPDRVTYKQYF. CDR3 DNA: TGCGCCAGCAACCCGGACAGGGTCACCTACAAGCAGTACTTC.

This clonotype was seen a few times. The V and J genes are TRBV24-1 and TRBJ2-5; D is possibly TRBD1 (6 bases). The CDR3 is 14 amino acids. Trimming left V 3 bases short and J 5 bases short, with 12 bases between. CDR1 KGHDR and CDR2 SFDVKD come from the germline V gene. The CDR3 DNA follows: TGTGCCACCAGTGATCCCGGGACAAAGGAGACCCAGTACTTC. It encodes CATSDPGTKETQYF.

This clonotype showed up just a few times. The CDR3 sequence is CASSIDGQELRIEAFF. CDR3 coding DNA: TGTGCCAGTAGTATAGATGGGCAGGAACTAAGGATTGAAGCTTTCTTT. J is TRBJ1-1 and V is TRBV19, with D unclear. Germline V gene sequence: CDR1 LNHDA, CDR2 SQIVND (reference sequence). This CDR3 comprises 16 residues. Trimming pared 0 bases from V and 7 bases from J, leaving 18 bases between.

The rearrangement uses TRBV2 and TRBJ1-5; 7 nucleotides match TRBD1. Unmatched junction bases numbered 6, after V lost 1 base and J lost 3 bases. The CDR3 contains 16 residues. CDR1 is SNHLY and CDR2 is FYNNEI in the germline V gene. The CDR3 reads CASSEGATGVNQPQHF. Written as DNA, the CDR3 is TGTGCCAGCAGTGAAGGCGCTACAGGGGTCAATCAGCCCCAGCATTTT.

This clonotype came up many times. The chain employs TRBV10-3 and TRBJ1-6, with 7 positions matching TRBD1. The CDR3 loop spans 13 amino acids. V was pared by 10 bases and J by 6 bases, with 6 bases of the junction left unmatched. Germline loops: CDR1 ENHRY, CDR2 SYGVKD. The CDR3 is CATAGTANSPLHF. CDR3 in DNA: TGTGCCACGGCCGGGACAGCTAATTCACCCCTCCACTTT.

The count of this clonotype is one. The V gene is TRBV29-1, the J gene TRBJ2-5; D may correspond to TRBD1 or TRBD2 (6 bases each). CDR3 size: 12 residues. Trimming took 5 bases from V and 4 from J, leaving 11 bases between them. The germline V gene has CDR1 SQVTM and CDR2 ANQGSEA. CDR3 amino acids: CSVSGGRETQYF. DNA for the CDR3: TGCAGCGTTAGTGGGGGGCGAGAGACCCAGTACTTC.

This sequence joins TRBV10-3 and TRBJ2-3; 9 bases align to TRBD1. The V gene's germline CDR1 is ENHRY and CDR2 SYGVKD. V lost 4 bases, J lost 7 bases, and 9 bases stayed unmatched. The CDR3 is 15 amino acids. Written as DNA, the CDR3 is TGTGCCATCAGTGGGGGGGACAGGGCCGTCCATACGCAGTATTTT. This gives the protein CAISGGDRAVHTQYF.

This clonotype was seen at least ten times. The gene calls are TRBV10-1 and TRBJ2-2, with 12 bases matching TRBD2. The length of the CDR3 is 16 residues. Germline-derived CDR1 and CDR2 are WNHNN and SYGVQD (reference sequence). The J segment lost 7 bases and the V segment lost 9 bases, leaving 12 bases of the junction unmatched. The CDR3 sequence is CARTLAGGPRNGELFF. CDR3 in DNA: TGCGCCAGGACTCTAGCGGGGGGGCCTCGTAACGGGGAGCTGTTTTTT.

As to this clonotype: One base away lies a much larger clone, so this may be a sequencing read error. The chain employs TRBV29-1 and TRBJ2-7; D possibly corresponds to TRBD2 (6 bases). The CDR3 runs 12 residues. Trimming removed 3 bases at V and 6 bases at J, with 12 bases between. Germline CDR1 reads SQVTM; CDR2 reads ANQGSEA. Here the CDR3 reads CSVEAPGGEQYF. The CDR3 bases are TGCAGCGTTGAGGCCCCCGGGGGCGAGCAGTACTTC.

This chain links TRBV20-1 with TRBJ1-3, with D hard to call. Germline CDR1 and CDR2: DFQATT and SNEGSKA (reference sequence). This CDR3 is 13 amino acids long. CDR3 protein: CASGGHAGNTIYF. CDR3 DNA: TGCGCCTCAGGCGGTCACGCCGGAAACACCATATATTTT.

The chain employs TRBV11-2 and TRBJ2-7; possible D gene TRBD1, 5 bases. Trimming stripped 4 bases from V and 1 base from J, with 11 bases between. The CDR3 is made up of 14 amino acids. Germline V gives CDR1 SGHAT, CDR2 FQNNGV. The CDR3 loop is CASSSRAVSYEQYF. The CDR3 DNA reads TGTGCCAGCAGCTCCAGGGCGGTATCCTACGAGCAGTACTTC.

To note about this clonotype: Possible read error: a much larger clone is one base away. This sequence joins TRBV12-3 or TRBV12-4 and TRBJ2-5; 8 positions agree with TRBD1. The CDR3 runs to 14 residues. This CDR3 reads CASSTGTGEETQHF. DNA for the CDR3: TGTGCCAGCAGTACCGGGACAGGAGAAGAGACCCAGCACTTC.

This clonotype was recorded many times. The chain employs TRBV20-1 and TRBJ2-7, with D possibly being TRBD2 (5 bases). CDR1 and CDR2 from the germline V gene are DFQATT and SNEGSKA (reference sequence). CDR3 length: 12 residues. The germline V and J ends were trimmed by 1 base and 6 bases, with 10 bases remaining between them. CDR3 DNA: TGCAGTGCTAGAGCTAGGCGGGCCGAGCAGTACTTC. This encodes CSARARRAEQYF.

This clonotype was recorded only once. The gene calls are TRBV7-2 and TRBJ2-7; 8 positions agree with TRBD1. Trimming removed 5 bases from V and 5 bases from J; junction bases left unmatched: 5. CDR1 and CDR2 (germline): SGHTA, FQGNSA. The CDR3 is 13 amino acids. In nucleotides, the CDR3 is TGTGCCAGCAGCCACGGACAGGGACACGAGCAGTACTTC. Its protein is CASSHGQGHEQYF.

Comment on this clonotype: Sequence at one end of the junction differs from germline and may be a read error. The J gene is TRBJ1-5, the V gene TRBV7-2, with D unresolved. Germline loops: CDR1 SGHTA, CDR2 FQGNSA. The CDR3 covers 15 residues. The CDR3: CASGPSGQENQPQHF. CDR3 in DNA: TGTGCCAGCGGCCCTTCTGGGCAGGAGAATCAGCCCCAGCACTTT.

In this sample, this clonotype turned up many times. The chain joins TRBV2 to TRBJ2-7; 7 nucleotides align to TRBD1. The CDR3 sequence is 14 residues long. Trimming took 9 bases from V and 0 from J; bases not matched to a gene: 8. Germline V gene data show CDR1 as SNHLY and CDR2 as FYNNEI. The CDR3 nucleotides are TGTGCCAGTAGACAGGGACAGAGCTCCTACGAGCAGTACTTC. Translated: CASRQGQSSYEQYF.

Turning to this clonotype: A much more abundant neighbour one base away suggests this may be a read error. The genes are TRBV20-1 and TRBJ1-6, with 9 bases matching TRBD1. This CDR3 contains 15 residues. Germline CDR1 is DFQATT and CDR2 is SNEGSKA (reference sequence). J gave up 8 bases and V 5 bases, and 10 bases lay outside the gene matches. CDR3 in DNA: TGCAGTGCTGAAGCCGGGACAGGGTGGGATTCACCCCTCCACTTT. Its protein is CSAEAGTGWDSPLHF.

The chain uses TRBV7-9 and TRBJ1-4, with a weak D call TRBD1 (5 bases). Germline V gene lookup returns CDR1 SEHNR and CDR2 FQNEAQ (reference sequence). V lost 6 bases and J lost 2, with 13 bases in between. The CDR3 has 15 amino acids. The CDR3 sequence is CASSPVGGTNEKLFF. For the CDR3, the DNA is TGTGCCAGCAGTCCCGTTGGGGGGACTAATGAAAAACTGTTTTTT.

The chain uses TRBV10-2 and TRBJ1-1, with D tentatively TRBD1 (6 bases). Trimming removed 8 bases from V and 5 bases from J, with 33 bases in between. The CDR3 contains 19 residues. CDR1 is WSHSY and CDR2 is SAAADI in the germline V gene. The CDR3 region has the DNA TGCGCCAGCTCAGATAGTTACGGACAGCCCCGACCTAGAAAAACTGAAGCTTTCTTT. It translates to CASSDSYGQPRPRKTEAFF.

The table lists this clonotype with many counts. The rearrangement joins TRBV11-2 to TRBJ1-2, with D unclear. The CDR3 length is 15 residues. Trimming took 1 base from V and 1 from J, leaving 10 bases between them. Germline-derived CDR1 and CDR2 are SGHAT and FQNNGV. CDR3 sequence (DNA): TGTGCCAGCAGCTTAGTTCAGACAAGTAACTATGGCTACACCTTC. Its translation: CASSLVQTSNYGYTF.

The chain joins TRBV7-2 to TRBJ2-5, with D possibly being TRBD1 (6 bases). V dropped 4 bases and J dropped 4 bases, with 10 bases sitting between them. The V gene's germline CDR1 is SGHTA and CDR2 FQGNSA. The CDR3 sequence is 13 residues long. CDR3 residues: CASSSGHRETQYF. The CDR3 nucleotides are TGTGCCAGCAGCTCGGGACACCGAGAGACCCAGTACTTC.

This clonotype was seen only a few times. This rearrangement joins TRBV12-3 or TRBV12-4 to TRBJ1-1; a weak D match, TRBD1 (5 bases). The CDR3 runs to 15 residues. V was cut by 4 bases and J by 0 bases, with 12 bases left in between. The CDR3 nucleotides are TGTGCCAGCAGTTCTCTCGGGGGAATGAACACTGAAGCTTTCTTT. It codes for CASSSLGGMNTEAFF.

The V call is TRBV9, the J call TRBJ2-2; 7 bases line up with TRBD1. Germline CDR1 SGDLS, CDR2 YYNGEE. The CDR3 loop spans 15 amino acids. The J segment lost 6 bases and the V segment lost 3 bases, leaving 8 bases of the junction unmatched. The CDR3 here is CASSAIDRVAGELFF. In nucleotides, the CDR3 is TGTGCCAGCAGCGCCATAGACAGGGTGGCCGGGGAGCTGTTTTTT.

This clonotype showed up many times. The V gene is TRBV7-2, the J gene TRBJ1-1; D remains ambiguous. Germline V gives CDR1 SGHTA, CDR2 FQGNSA. V lost 5 bases and J 0 bases, leaving 10 bases between the germline ends. This CDR3 has 14 residues. The CDR3 DNA reads as TGTGCCAGCAGCCGCTCTGGGATGAACACTGAAGCTTTCTTT. It specifies CASSRSGMNTEAFF.